Sequencing of this T cell receptor beta chain was carried out in a study of cytomegalovirus exposure and HLA in healthy donors. About the study: Ancestry clustering placed around four fifths of 300 to 400 genotyped donors in the Caucasian-associated cluster. General study results and limits: Within an earlier analysis, most TCR beta V segments proved productive either about 90% or about 30% of the time. Researchers had no immune exposure information except CMV serostatus available.

At sampling all donors were nominally healthy, likely with unrecorded immune exposures. Comment on this clone: The antigen is unknown.

V shed 4 bases and J shed 8 bases, with 20 bases lying between them. The CDR3 length is 16 residues. Germline V CDR1 and CDR2: SGHTA, FQGNSA. Researchers ran the PCR with 60 Vbeta and 13 Jbeta primers. Method: immunoSEQ multiplex PCR; TCRdb's copy keeps in-frame clones and lacks some. The sample consists of approximately 100,000 clones, roughly four fifths of them appearing once. What was sequenced was PBMCs. The rearrangement uses TRBV7-2 and TRBJ2-2; TRBD2 is a possible D gene (5 bases). This receptor was identified in a male donor in good health and CMV-seropositive. The CDR3 sequence: CASSYGLHQLYGELFF. The CDR3 nucleotides are TGTGCCAGCAGCTACGGACTTCATCAGCTGTATGGGGAGCTGTTTTTT. The full variable domain, with the rest looked up from reference TRBV7-2 and TRBJ2-2, is GAGVSQSPSNKVTEKGKDVELRCDPISGHTALYWYRQSLGQGLEFLIYFQGNSAPDKSGLPSDRFSAERTGGSVSTLTIQRTQQEDSAVYLCASSYGLHQLYGELFFGEGSRLTVL.